The 9 T cell receptor beta chains listed next were all sequenced from one sample in a study of blood T cell repertoires in COVID-19. The method was immunoSEQ multiplex PCR; TCRdb's version includes in-frame clones alone and lacks a portion of them. This repertoire shows 40,000 to 60,000 clones, about nine tenths found once; its top ten account for under 4.5%. The specimen sequenced was peripheral blood. The receptors stem from a human donor in a cohort sampled during active COVID-19.

This clone was detected only a few times. The chain links TRBV4-1 to TRBJ2-7, with D possibly matching TRBD1 (5 bases). This CDR3 region has 13 residues. The V end was cut by 5 bases, the J end by 0 bases, with 8 bases between. CDR1 and CDR2 (germline): MGHRA, YSYEKL. The CDR3: CASSLTDSYEQYF. The CDR3 DNA sequence: TGCGCCAGCAGCTTGACAGACTCCTACGAGCAGTACTTC.

This chain joins TRBV28 and TRBJ2-6, with 7 bases aligning to TRBD1. Germline V CDR1 and CDR2: MDHEN, SYDVKM. The J segment lost 4 bases and the V segment lost 2 bases, leaving 5 bases of the junction unmatched. The CDR3 has 16 amino acids. Here the CDR3 DNA reads TGTGCCAGCAGTTTACCAACAGGGGCCGGGGCCAACGTCCTGACTTTC. It encodes CASSLPTGAGANVLTF.

Points on this clone: In the same sample, other DNA sequences code for this CDR3. The J gene is TRBJ1-1, the V gene TRBV7-3, with 9 bases that match TRBD1. This CDR3 comprises 14 residues. Trimming took 3 bases from V and 2 from J; bases not matched to a gene: 1. The germline V gene has CDR1 SGHTA and CDR2 FQGTGA. CDR3 in amino acids: CASSLGQGNTEAFF. The CDR3 DNA reads TGTGCCAGCAGCTTGGGACAGGGAAACACTGAAGCTTTCTTT. The complete variable domain, with remaining parts taken from reference TRBV7-3 and TRBJ1-1, reads GAGVSQTPSNKVTEKGKYVELRCDPISGHTALYWYRQSLGQGPEFLIYFQGTGAADDSGLPNDRFFAVRPEGSVSTLKIQRTERGDSAVYLCASSLGQGNTEAFFGQGTRLTVV.

The chain carries TRBV18 and TRBJ1-2; D is unresolved. Germline CDR1 KGHSH, CDR2 LQKENI. The ends were cut back, 3 bases at V and 0 bases at J, with 8 bases in the middle. CDR3 length: 14 residues. In nucleotides, the CDR3 is TGTGCCAGCTCACCCCAATCCCCTAACTATGGCTACACCTTC. It yields the protein CASSPQSPNYGYTF.

The chain is built from TRBV6-5 and TRBJ2-5; 11 positions agree with TRBD2. Germline CDR1 and CDR2: MNHEY and SVGAGI. V shed 5 bases and J 2 bases; nucleotides not matched to a gene: 4. CDR3 length: 15 residues. CDR3 coding DNA: TGTGCCAGCAGTACCGGGACTAGCGGACAAGAGACCCAGTACTTC. Encoded protein: CASSTGTSGQETQYF.

V and J are TRBV2 and TRBJ1-2, with 10 bases matching TRBD1. There are 13 residues in the CDR3. V was pared by 9 bases and J by 7 bases, with 8 bases of the junction left unmatched. Germline V CDR1 and CDR2: SNHLY, FYNNEI. CDR3 bases: TGTGCCAGACTTCGGGACAGGGGAGTTGGCTACACCTTC. Protein product: CARLRDRGVGYTF.

The sample holds one count of this clone. The chain joins TRBV5-4 to TRBJ2-1, with D perhaps matching TRBD2 (6 bases). In germline, CDR1 is SGHNT, CDR2 YYREEE (reference sequence). The CDR3 spans 15 residues. V lost 4 bases, J lost 5 bases, and 16 bases lay in between. The DNA of the CDR3 is TGTGCCAGCAGCACTCCTAGCGACGGGGACAATGAGCAGTTCTTC. Translating it yields CASSTPSDGDNEQFF. Based on the CDR3 plus reference TRBV5-4 and TRBJ2-1, the full variable domain is ETGVTQSPTHLIKTRGQQVTLRCSSQSGHNTVSWYQQALGQGPQFIFQYYREEENGRGNFPPRFSGLQFPNYSSELNVNALELDDSALYLCASSTPSDGDNEQFFGPGTRLTVL.

This rearrangement joins TRBV6-5 to TRBJ1-5; D is undetermined. Germline V gene data show CDR1 as MNHEY and CDR2 as SVGAGI. V dropped 4 bases and J dropped 0 bases, with 13 bases sitting between them. This CDR3 contains 16 residues. The CDR3 coding sequence is TGTGCCAGCAGTTCCCAGAGGGCAGGTAGCAATCAGCCCCAGCATTTT. Its translation: CASSSQRAGSNQPQHF.

The chain recombines TRBV7-3 with TRBJ2-2; D is possibly TRBD2 (6 bases). The germline V and J ends were trimmed by 3 bases and 5 bases, with 16 bases remaining between them. Looked up from germline, CDR1 is SGHTA and CDR2 is FQGTGA. CDR3 size: 16 residues. The chain's CDR3 is CASSFGSSGVTGELFF. CDR3 nucleotide sequence: TGTGCCAGCAGCTTTGGTTCGTCGGGGGTTACCGGGGAGCTGTTTTTT.